This T cell receptor (beta chain) is from a study of T cell responses to AZD1222 COVID-19 vaccine. Study details: Analysis merged second doses at about 4 or about 12 weeks.

Measured with immunoSEQ multiplex PCR; TCRdb has only the in-frame clones, and not every one. This table has about 120,000 clones, about 91% appearing once. As concerns this clone: Its antigen is undetermined.

The CDR3 contains 16 residues. Looked up from germline, CDR1 is MNHNS and CDR2 is SASEGT. J gave up 6 bases and V 4 bases, and 10 bases lay outside the gene matches. Study-wide results and caveats: Clonal diversity was possibly underestimated, and the donors were mostly white British, with more females.

The source of this sequence is an adult in good health. The specimen was peripheral blood, collected on day 0 of AZD1222 vaccination. The chain employs TRBV6-1 and TRBJ1-4; 8 bases are a match to TRBD1. DNA of the CDR3: TGTGCCAGCAGTGCCCGGACAGGGCCCCAGGATGAAAAACTGTTTTTT. Its protein is CASSARTGPQDEKLFF.